The 8 T cell receptor beta chains given below trace back to one sample, sequenced in a study of cytomegalovirus exposure and HLA in healthy donors. Vbeta (60) and Jbeta (13) primers were used in the PCR. Data came from immunoSEQ multiplex PCR; TCRdb stores just in-frame clones and leaves some out. The repertoire holds around 150,000 clones, with about three quarters as singletons. Material for sequencing was PBMCs. Receptors originate from a woman between 40 and 50 years old in good health and CMV-seropositive.

This clone was counted only a few times. The chain has TRBV19 and TRBJ1-1; D is unresolved. The length of the CDR3 is 13 residues. CDR1 and CDR2 (germline): LNHDA, SQIVND (reference sequence). V lost 5 bases and J 0 bases, leaving 7 bases between the germline ends. CDR3 coding DNA: TGTGCCAGTAGTCCCTATATGAACACTGAAGCTTTCTTT. This encodes CASSPYMNTEAFF.

The CDR3, as DNA: TGTGCCAGTGGGACTAGCGGAGGCACCGGGGAGCTGTTTTTT. Translating it yields CASGTSGGTGELFF. The J gene is TRBJ2-2, the V gene TRBV19; 11 bases are a match to TRBD2. In germline, CDR1 is LNHDA, CDR2 SQIVND (reference sequence). The V gene end was trimmed by 8 bases and the J gene end by 4 bases; junction bases not matched to a gene: 3. This CDR3 is built from 14 residues.

The chain couples TRBV18 to TRBJ2-4; 9 nucleotides align to TRBD2. CDR3 length equals 19 residues. The V segment lost 0 bases and the J segment 0 bases; nucleotides outside the gene matches: 9. Germline V lookup: CDR1 KGHSH, CDR2 LQKENI. The CDR3 DNA sequence: TGTGCCAGCTCACCACCTTCTAGCGGGGATTACTTAGCCAAAAACATTCAGTACTTC. Translated, it gives CASSPPSSGDYLAKNIQYF.

The chain combines TRBV19 with TRBJ1-1; no reliable D call. The CDR3 has 13 residues. Germline loops: CDR1 LNHDA, CDR2 SQIVND (reference sequence). Trimming stripped 6 bases from V and 0 bases from J, with 8 bases between. In DNA, the CDR3 is TGTGCCAGTAGGACACCTATGAACACTGAAGCTTTCTTT. Translation gives CASRTPMNTEAFF.

The chain joins TRBV18 to TRBJ1-2; 7 bases are a match to TRBD1. This CDR3 spans 13 amino acids. The V gene end was trimmed by 2 bases and the J gene end by 6 bases; junction bases not matched to a gene: 3. Germline V gene sequence: CDR1 KGHSH, CDR2 LQKENI. As DNA, the CDR3 is TGTGCCAGCTCACCAGACAGGGAGAATGGCTACACCTTC. It yields the protein CASSPDRENGYTF.

This rearrangement joins TRBV11-3 to TRBJ1-1; D is unresolved. Trimming removed 5 bases from V and 1 base from J, with 14 bases in between. The CDR3 has 15 residues. CDR1 and CDR2 from the germline V gene are SGHNT and YENEEA. The CDR3: CASSNGWAGNTEAFF. The DNA of the CDR3 is TGTGCCAGCAGCAATGGGTGGGCGGGGAACACTGAAGCTTTCTTT.

The chain recombines TRBV2 with TRBJ2-2; D is possibly TRBD2 (6 bases). This CDR3 has 14 amino acids. The germline V gene has CDR1 SNHLY and CDR2 FYNNEI. The germline V and J ends were trimmed by 6 bases and 5 bases, with 13 bases remaining between them. In DNA form, the CDR3 reads TGTGCCAGCAGCCCGGGACTCGCAACCGGGGAGCTGTTTTTT. It specifies CASSPGLATGELFF.

The chain recombines TRBV5-1 with TRBJ2-5, with 7 bases fitting TRBD1. The end of the DNA aligns better with TRBJ2-7, so the J call may be wrong. In germline, CDR1 is SGHRS, CDR2 YFSETQ. The CDR3 totals 13 residues. The CDR3 DNA sequence: TGCGCCAGCAGCTTGGGAGACAGGGTCGAGCAGTACTTC. The encoded protein is CASSLGDRVEQYF.